Given below is one T cell receptor beta chain in context. The sample carries other DNA sequences with the same CDR3. These data come from a study of shared clonotypes between healthy human individuals. Germline V gene data show CDR1 as ENHRY and CDR2 as SYGVKD. Deletions cut 6 bases from V and 1 base from J, with 6 bases between. The CDR3 runs 12 residues. Here immunoSEQ multiplex PCR was the method, and the copy in TCRdb shows in-frame clones only, minus some. The sample lists fewer than 3 million clones; 80% to 95% were seen once. Investigators divided CD4+ cells into CD45RA+ naive and CD45RA-negative memory subsets.

Source material: naive CD4+ T cells from PBMCs. Stated subset: CD45RA+ positively selected. The source of this sequence is a man aged 18 to 29 in good health. Some clones in this sample may be carry-over from other donors' samples. The gene calls are TRBV10-3 and TRBJ1-1; D is perhaps TRBD1 (5 bases). The DNA of the CDR3 is TGTGCCATCAGAGGGACGAACACTGAAGCTTTCTTT. It translates to CAIRGTNTEAFF.